These 2 T cell receptor beta chains were all obtained from the same sample, sequenced in a study of shared clonotypes between healthy human individuals. The repertoire was sequenced with immunoSEQ multiplex PCR; TCRdb's copy has only in-frame clones and lacks some. The table shows 950,000 to 1,100,000 clones, with around 82% occurring only once. The sample consisted of memory CD4+ T cells from PBMCs. Subset defined: CD45RA-negative fraction. All receptors come from a man younger than 35 in good health. Some clones in this sample may be carry-over from other donors' samples.

The chain carries TRBV10-3 and TRBJ2-7; possibly TRBD1 or TRBD2 for D (5 bases each). CDR3 length equals 14 residues. Germline assignment: CDR1 ENHRY and CDR2 SYGVKD. V dropped 10 bases and J dropped 6 bases, with 22 bases sitting between them. The CDR3 sequence: CATTPTGKGPEQYF. The CDR3 DNA sequence: TGTGCCACCACCCCCACGGGAAAGGGGCCCGAGCAGTACTTC.

CDR3 amino acids: CASRGLAGSYEQYF. The CDR3 bases are TGTGCCAGCAGGGGACTAGCGGGATCCTACGAGCAGTACTTC. The V call is TRBV27, the J call TRBJ2-7; 13 bases are shared with TRBD2. After removal of 6 bases from V and 1 base from J, the junction contained 0 bases not matched to a gene. This CDR3 region has 14 residues. CDR1 is MNHEY and CDR2 is SMNVEV in the germline V gene (reference sequence).